These T cell receptor beta chains were read from a single sample in a study of OX40 agonist ivuxolimab in advanced cancers. Sequencing used immunoSEQ multiplex PCR; TCRdb keeps in-frame clones, though not all of them. The data hold about 77,000 clones, with approximately 84% observed a single time. The sequencing used CD4+ or CD8+ T cells sorted from blood, collected in a trial of the OX40 agonist ivuxolimab. The receptors were sampled from an adult with an advanced solid tumor such as melanoma, head and neck, liver or kidney cancer. Each CDR3 is given with its conserved first and last residue. D genes are given only for firm matches. The size of a clone is reported for some rows only, either as once, few or many, or as a class for expanded clones.

>TRBV10-1|14|TRBJ2-5|-|-
TGCGCCAGCAGTAGGAGTATAACAGAAGAGACCCAGTACTTC
CASSRSITEETQYF
>TRBV7-9|11|TRBJ2-3|-|-
TGTGCCAGCAGCCAGGCGGATACGCAGTATTTT
CASSQADTQYF
>TRBV6-4|14|TRBJ2-3|-|-
TGTGCCAGCAGTGACGAGTTCGGGTCAGATACGCAGTATTTT
CASSDEFGSDTQYF
>TRBV15|15|TRBJ2-5|-|-
TGTGCCACCAGCAGAGATCGGGGAGGTGCTGAGACCCAGTACTTC
CATSRDRGGAETQYF
>TRBV2|19|TRBJ2-3|TRBD2|-
TGTGCCAGCAGTGAACAGGGACTAGCGGGAGGTGGGGGGGCAGATACGCAGTATTTT
CASSEQGLAGGGGADTQYF
>TRBV6-5|11|TRBJ2-5|-|-
TGTGCCATACGAAGAGGGGAGACCCAGTACTTC
CAIRRGETQYF
>TRBV6-1|14|TRBJ2-3|-|-
TGTGCCAGCAGTGTGCGACAAGGCACAGATACGCAGTATTTT
CASSVRQGTDTQYF
>TRBV27|14|TRBJ2-7|TRBD2|-
TGTGCCAGCAGTCCCGGGACTAGCTCCTACGAGCAGTACTTC
CASSPGTSSYEQYF
>TRBV5-1|18|TRBJ2-1|-|-
TGCGCCAGCAGCCCGGGGTTGGGTACGGGGGCGTCCTACAATGAGCAGTTCTTC
CASSPGLGTGASYNEQFF
>TRBV27|15|TRBJ2-3|TRBD1|-
TGTGCCAGCAGTTGGACAGGGGCCCCCGGGGATACGCAGTATTTT
CASSWTGAPGDTQYF
>TRBV5-6|16|TRBJ2-1|TRBD2|-
TGTGCCAGCAGCTCTCCGGGACTAGGGGCCCACAATGAGCAGTTCTTC
CASSSPGLGAHNEQFF
>TRBV7-9|15|TRBJ1-1|-|-
TGTGCCAGCAGCTTAGAAGACACCCTAGGCACTGAAGCTTTCTTT
CASSLEDTLGTEAFF
>TRBV7-2|13|TRBJ2-5|-|-
TGTGCCAGCAGCTTAGGTGCCTCGGAGACCCAGTACTTC
CASSLGASETQYF
>TRBV2|18|TRBJ1-4|TRBD1|-
TGTGCCAGCCTCAGGGGGTTATCAGGGGATGTGACTAATGAAAAACTGTTTTTT
CASLRGLSGDVTNEKLFF
>TRBV6-6|12|TRBJ1-4|-|-
TGTGCCAGCGGTCTGCCTGATGAAAAACTGTTTTTT
CASGLPDEKLFF
>TRBV5-4|14|TRBJ2-1|-|-
TGTGCCAGCAGCTTGTTCGACCAAGACAATGAGCAGTTCTTC
CASSLFDQDNEQFF
>TRBV9|15|TRBJ1-2|-|-
TGTGCCAGCAGCGTAGGGTCGTCTGGGCTCTATGGCTACACCTTC
CASSVGSSGLYGYTF
>TRBV7-8|15|TRBJ1-2|TRBD1|-
TGTGCCAGCAGCCCCCGGACAGGGAGAGACTATGGCTACACCTTC
CASSPRTGRDYGYTF
>TRBV9|15|TRBJ1-6|-|-
TGTGCCAGCAGCGTAGGAACAGACCAGCATTCACCCCTCCACTTT
CASSVGTDQHSPLHF
>TRBV10-2|15|TRBJ2-3|TRBD1|-
TGCGCCAGCAGTGAGATCCAGGGGGTTAGAGATACGCAGTATTTT
CASSEIQGVRDTQYF
>TRBV6-5|13|TRBJ1-2|TRBD1|-
TGTGCCAGCACCAAGACAGGGGGCGGGGGCTACACCTTC
CASTKTGGGGYTF
>TRBV10-3|14|TRBJ1-1|-|-
TGTGCCAGCAGTCTCTGGGGGTGGAACACTGAAGCTTTCTTT
CASSLWGWNTEAFF
>TRBV30|13|TRBJ2-7|-|-
TGTGCCTGGGGAGGAACAGGAGACTACGAGCAGTACTTC
CAWGGTGDYEQYF
>TRBV9|16|TRBJ1-3|-|-
TGTGCCAGCAGCGTAGATCGGCTGGCAGCTGGAAACACCATATATTTT
CASSVDRLAAGNTIYF
>TRBV19|16|TRBJ1-1|-|-
TGTGCCAGTAGTATAGATCGAGCCACCGAGAACACTGAAGCTTTCTTT
CASSIDRATENTEAFF
>TRBV19|14|TRBJ2-4|-|-
TGTGCCAGTAGCAATCCCCTAGCCAAAAACATTCAGTACTTC
CASSNPLAKNIQYF
>TRBV14|16|TRBJ2-1|TRBD2|-
TGTGCCAGCAGCAACTTAGCGGGAGGGAGCTACAATGAGCAGTTCTTC
CASSNLAGGSYNEQFF
>TRBV29-1|11|TRBJ2-5|TRBD2|-
TGCAGCGCGGGAGGAGAAGAGACCCAGTACTTC
CSAGGEETQYF
>TRBV7-2|17|TRBJ2-7|TRBD2|once
TGTGCCAGCAGCACAAACCCCCTAAGCGGGAGGGCCCACGAGCAGTACTTC
CASSTNPLSGRAHEQYF
>TRBV7-8|15|TRBJ1-2|-|-
TGTGCCAGCAGCTTAAATTCCCGACAAGCCTATGGCTACACCTTC
CASSLNSRQAYGYTF
>TRBV10-1|13|TRBJ1-1|TRBD1|-
TGCGCCAGCAGGGACAGGGAATCGTCTGAAGCTTTCTTT
CASRDRESSEAFF
>TRBV30|14|TRBJ1-6|-|-
TGTGCCTGGAGTCGAAACAGGTTGATATCACCCCTCCACTTT
CAWSRNRLISPLHF
>TRBV4-1|16|TRBJ2-3|-|-
TGCGCCAGCAGCCAACGGGTACAGGCCGCTCCAGATACGCAGTATTTT
CASSQRVQAAPDTQYF
>TRBV4-1|13|TRBJ1-1|-|-
TGCGCCAGCAGCCAAGAGGGACGGACTGAAGCTTTCTTT
CASSQEGRTEAFF
>TRBV5-1|15|TRBJ1-6|TRBD1|-
TGCGCCAGCAGCTTGGGACAGGGAATAGATTCACCCCTCCACTTT
CASSLGQGIDSPLHF
>TRBV5-6|13|TRBJ2-7|-|-
TGTGCCAGCAGCAACCGACAGAACTACGAGCAGTACTTC
CASSNRQNYEQYF
>TRBV6-4|15|TRBJ2-7|-|-
TGTGCCAGCAGTGAAAGGGGCGAGGGAGGCTACGAGCAGTACTTC
CASSERGEGGYEQYF
>TRBV5-1|17|TRBJ1-2|TRBD1|-
TGCGCCAGCAGCTTGCCGGGACAGGGGGGAGCATCCTATGGCTACACCTTC
CASSLPGQGGASYGYTF
>TRBV18|14|TRBJ2-7|TRBD1|-
TGTGCCAGCTCACGCGGACAGGGCTTCGACGAGCAGTACTTC
CASSRGQGFDEQYF
>TRBV6-5|13|TRBJ2-2|-|-
TGTGCCACCACTGCGGGGAACACCGGGGAGCTGTTTTTT
CATTAGNTGELFF
>TRBV6-1|14|TRBJ2-7|-|-
TGTGCCAGCAGTGAAATGACGGAACCCTACGAGCAGTACTTC
CASSEMTEPYEQYF
>TRBV7-6|15|TRBJ1-6|-|-
TGTGCCAGCAGCTTTTCGCCCGGGGGCAATTCACCCCTCCACTTT
CASSFSPGGNSPLHF
>TRBV27|17|TRBJ1-2|TRBD1|-
TGTGCCAGCAGTTTATTGGGGACAGGGCAAAGGGACTATGGCTACACCTTC
CASSLLGTGQRDYGYTF
>TRBV5-1|15|TRBJ2-1|-|-
TGCGCCAGCAGCTTGGGCGGGGACTCCTACAATGAGCAGTTCTTC
CASSLGGDSYNEQFF
>TRBV27|15|TRBJ2-2|-|-
TGTGCCAGCAGTACCCCGGGACGTCCCACCGGGGAGCTGTTTTTT
CASSTPGRPTGELFF
>TRBV7-3|14|TRBJ1-1|-|-
TGTGCCAGCAGCTTCTCAGGTGGGGACACTGAAGCTTTCTTT
CASSFSGGDTEAFF
>TRBV7-9|12|TRBJ1-6|-|-
TGTGCCAGCAGCTTAACCAATTCACCCCTCCACTTT
CASSLTNSPLHF
>TRBV19|16|TRBJ1-2|-|-
TGTGCCAGTAGTCCTCAGGCCACCGGGACACGTCGAGTCTACACCTTC
CASSPQATGTRRVYTF
>TRBV27|15|TRBJ2-7|TRBD2|medium-sized
TGTGCCAGCAGTACCCCATGGGGGGGGGTGTACGAGCAGTACTTC
CASSTPWGGVYEQYF
>TRBV6-1|15|TRBJ1-1|-|-
TGTGCCAGCAAGTTGGTCGAGACAGAGAACACTGAAGCTTTCTTT
CASKLVETENTEAFF
>TRBV4-1|14|TRBJ1-2|-|-
TGCGCCAGCAGCCAAGAAGGGACGGACTATGGCTACACCTTC
CASSQEGTDYGYTF
>TRBV7-9|12|TRBJ1-1|-|few
TGTGCCAGCAGCCCGGGGACGCGGAGGGCTTTCTTT
CASSPGTRRAFF
>TRBV19|15|TRBJ1-2|-|-
TGTGCCAGTAGTATAGGCTCGGGGGCTCTTGATGGCTACACCTTC
CASSIGSGALDGYTF